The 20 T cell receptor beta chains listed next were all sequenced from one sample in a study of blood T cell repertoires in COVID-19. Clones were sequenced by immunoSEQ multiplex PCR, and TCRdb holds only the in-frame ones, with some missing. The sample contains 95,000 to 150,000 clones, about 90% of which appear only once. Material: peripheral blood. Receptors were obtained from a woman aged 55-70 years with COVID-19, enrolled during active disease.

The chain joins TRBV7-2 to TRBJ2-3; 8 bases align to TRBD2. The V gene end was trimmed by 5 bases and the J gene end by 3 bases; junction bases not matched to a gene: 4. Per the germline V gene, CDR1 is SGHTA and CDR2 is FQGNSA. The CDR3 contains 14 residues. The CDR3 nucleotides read TGTGCCAGCAGCGTGGGACTAGTAACAGATACGCAGTATTTT. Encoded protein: CASSVGLVTDTQYF.

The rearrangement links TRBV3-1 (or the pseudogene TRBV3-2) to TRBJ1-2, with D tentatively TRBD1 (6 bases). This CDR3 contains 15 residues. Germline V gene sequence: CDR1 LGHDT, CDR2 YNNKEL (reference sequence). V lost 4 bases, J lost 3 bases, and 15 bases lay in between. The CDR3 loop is CASSPARGRDYGYTF. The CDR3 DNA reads TGTGCCAGCAGCCCAGCAAGGGGGAGGGACTATGGCTACACCTTC.

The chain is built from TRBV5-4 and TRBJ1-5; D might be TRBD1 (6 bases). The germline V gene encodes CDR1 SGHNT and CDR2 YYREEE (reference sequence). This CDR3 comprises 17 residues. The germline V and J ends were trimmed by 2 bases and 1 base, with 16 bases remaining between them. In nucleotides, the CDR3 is TGTGCCAGCAGCTTACTGGGGGCGACGGGAAGCAATCAGCCCCAGCATTTT. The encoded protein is CASSLLGATGSNQPQHF.

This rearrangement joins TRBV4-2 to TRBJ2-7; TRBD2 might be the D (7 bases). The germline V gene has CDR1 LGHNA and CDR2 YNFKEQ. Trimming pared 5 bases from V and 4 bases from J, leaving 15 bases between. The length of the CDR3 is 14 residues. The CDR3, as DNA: TGTGCCAGCAGCTTCGGACGGGGGGCTTACGAGCAGTACTTC. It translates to CASSFGRGAYEQYF.

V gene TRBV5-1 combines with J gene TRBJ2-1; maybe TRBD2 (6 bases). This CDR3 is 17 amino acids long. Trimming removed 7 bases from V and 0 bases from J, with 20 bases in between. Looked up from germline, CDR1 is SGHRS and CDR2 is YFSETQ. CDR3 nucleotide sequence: TGCGCCAGCCGGTTTCTAGCGCTGACCGGCTCCTACAATGAGCAGTTCTTC. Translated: CASRFLALTGSYNEQFF.

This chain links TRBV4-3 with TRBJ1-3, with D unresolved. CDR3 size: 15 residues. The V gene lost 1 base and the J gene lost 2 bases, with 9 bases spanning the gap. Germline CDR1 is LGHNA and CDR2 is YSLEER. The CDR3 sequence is CASSQVPTTGNTIYF. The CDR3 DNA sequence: TGCGCCAGCAGCCAAGTCCCAACTACTGGAAACACCATATATTTT.

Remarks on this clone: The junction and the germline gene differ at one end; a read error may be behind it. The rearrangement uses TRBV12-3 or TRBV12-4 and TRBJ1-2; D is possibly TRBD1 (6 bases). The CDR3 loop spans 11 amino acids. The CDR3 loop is CASSAETGLSF. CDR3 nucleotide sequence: TGTGCCAGCAGTGCAGAGACAGGACTCTCCTTC.

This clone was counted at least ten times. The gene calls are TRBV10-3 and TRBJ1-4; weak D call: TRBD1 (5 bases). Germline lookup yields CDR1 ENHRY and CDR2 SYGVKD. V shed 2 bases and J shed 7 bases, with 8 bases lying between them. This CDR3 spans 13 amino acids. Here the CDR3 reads CAISEPTGEKLFF. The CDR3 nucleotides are TGTGCCATCAGTGAGCCAACAGGTGAAAAACTGTTTTTT.

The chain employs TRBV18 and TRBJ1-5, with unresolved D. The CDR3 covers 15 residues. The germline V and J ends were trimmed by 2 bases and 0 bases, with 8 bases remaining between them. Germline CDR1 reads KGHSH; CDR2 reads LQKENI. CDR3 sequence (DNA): TGTGCCAGCTCACCAATAAGCGGTAGCAATCAGCCCCAGCATTTT. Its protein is CASSPISGSNQPQHF.

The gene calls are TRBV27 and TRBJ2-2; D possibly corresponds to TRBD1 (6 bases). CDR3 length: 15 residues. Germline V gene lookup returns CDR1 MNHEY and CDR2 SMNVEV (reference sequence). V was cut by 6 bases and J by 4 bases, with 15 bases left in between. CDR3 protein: CASRARGSSTGELFF. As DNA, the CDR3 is TGTGCCAGCAGAGCCAGGGGCAGTAGCACCGGGGAGCTGTTTTTT.

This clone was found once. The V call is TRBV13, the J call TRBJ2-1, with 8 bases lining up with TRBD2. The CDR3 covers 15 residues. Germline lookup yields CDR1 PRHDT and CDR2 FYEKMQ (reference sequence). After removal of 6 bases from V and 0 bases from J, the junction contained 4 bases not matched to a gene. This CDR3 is CASRVRGGSYNEQFF. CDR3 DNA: TGTGCCAGCAGGGTCCGGGGGGGCTCCTACAATGAGCAGTTCTTC.

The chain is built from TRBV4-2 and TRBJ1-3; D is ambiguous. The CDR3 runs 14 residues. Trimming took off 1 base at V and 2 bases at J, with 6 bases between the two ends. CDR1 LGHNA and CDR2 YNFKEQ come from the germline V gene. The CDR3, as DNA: TGTGCCAGCAGCCAAGGCCAGACTGGAAACACCATATATTTT. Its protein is CASSQGQTGNTIYF.

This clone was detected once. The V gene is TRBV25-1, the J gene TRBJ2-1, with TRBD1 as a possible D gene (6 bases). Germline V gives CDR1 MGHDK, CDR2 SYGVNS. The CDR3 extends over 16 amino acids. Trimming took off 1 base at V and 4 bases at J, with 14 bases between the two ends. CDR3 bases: TGTGCCAGCAGTGAATTAGGGGGAGAACCTTACAATGAGCAGTTCTTC. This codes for CASSELGGEPYNEQFF.

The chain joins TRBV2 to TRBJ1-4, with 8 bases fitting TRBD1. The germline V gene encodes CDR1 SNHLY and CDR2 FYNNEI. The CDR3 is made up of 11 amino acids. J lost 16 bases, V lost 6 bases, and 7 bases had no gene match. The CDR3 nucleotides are TGTGCCAGCAGGGTTCTGACAGGGGCGTTTTTT. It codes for CASRVLTGAFF.

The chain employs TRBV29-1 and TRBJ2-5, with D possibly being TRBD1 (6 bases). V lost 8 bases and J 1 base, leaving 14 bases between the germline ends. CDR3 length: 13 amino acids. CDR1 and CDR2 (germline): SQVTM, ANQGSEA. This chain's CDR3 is CSFSLTGQETQYF. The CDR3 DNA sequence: TGCAGCTTCTCCCTGACAGGCCAAGAGACCCAGTACTTC.

The CDR3 nucleotides are TGTGCCAGCAGCTTACTCCCAGGCGCCTCATACACAGATACGCAGTATTTT. This codes for CASSLLPGASYTDTQYF. The chain links TRBV11-2 to TRBJ2-3, with D uncertain. Germline CDR1 reads SGHAT; CDR2 reads FQNNGV. The CDR3 length is 17 residues. Trimming removed 2 bases at V and 2 bases at J, with 17 bases between.

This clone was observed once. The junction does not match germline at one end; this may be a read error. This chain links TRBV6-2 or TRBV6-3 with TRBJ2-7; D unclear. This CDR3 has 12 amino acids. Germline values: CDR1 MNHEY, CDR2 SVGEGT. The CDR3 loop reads CASSDSISEQYF. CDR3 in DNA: TGTGCCAGCAGTGACTCGATTAGCGAGCAGTACTTC.

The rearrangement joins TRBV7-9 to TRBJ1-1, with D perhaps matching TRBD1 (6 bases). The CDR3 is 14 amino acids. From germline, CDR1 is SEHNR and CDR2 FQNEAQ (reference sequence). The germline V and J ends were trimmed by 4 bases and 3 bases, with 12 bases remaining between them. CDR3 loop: CASSSRGGYTEAFF. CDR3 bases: TGTGCCAGCAGCTCCCGAGGGGGTTACACTGAAGCTTTCTTT.

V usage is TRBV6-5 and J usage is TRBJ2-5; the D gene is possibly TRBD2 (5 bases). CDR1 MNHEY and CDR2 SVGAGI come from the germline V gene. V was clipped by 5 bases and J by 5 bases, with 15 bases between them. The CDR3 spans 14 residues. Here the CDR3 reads CASSRRREAETQYF. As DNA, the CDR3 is TGTGCCAGCAGTCGGAGGAGAGAAGCGGAGACCCAGTACTTC.

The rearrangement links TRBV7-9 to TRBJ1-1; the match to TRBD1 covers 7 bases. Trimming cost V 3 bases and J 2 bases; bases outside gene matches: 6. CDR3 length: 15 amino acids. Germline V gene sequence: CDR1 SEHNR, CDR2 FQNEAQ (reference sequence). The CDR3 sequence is CASSFGDSKNTEAFF. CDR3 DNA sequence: TGTGCCAGCAGCTTCGGGGACAGCAAAAACACTGAAGCTTTCTTT.